The clone carrying this T cell receptor beta chain has more than one count but fewer than ten. Building the TCR beta libraries relied on iRepertoire HTBI primers, and CDR3 regions underwent Arm-PCR. TCRdb re-called the multiplex PCR reads with MiXCR, one entry per CDR3 protein. The sample records roughly 250,000 distinct CDR3 sequences, roughly 18% being singletons. The entry originates in a study of regulatory T cells in long-lasting Graves disease. The CDR3 length is 15 residues. Germline CDR1 is LNHDA and CDR2 is SQIVND (reference sequence). V shed 7 bases and J shed 0 bases, with 15 bases lying between them. The time point was: newly diagnosed GD, antithyroid drugs for less than 3 months. The TCR library was made from RNA extracted from PBMCs. The sample also formed part of further work on T cells in Graves' hyperthyroidism and ophthalmopathy. From that paper: Aged 18 to 65, the patients had hyperthyroidism that was newly diagnosed and had lasted under 2 months.

This chain joins TRBV19 and TRBJ1-1, with D tentatively TRBD1 (5 bases). This clonotype originated in a woman in her 30s with Graves disease. Sequences were derived from peripheral blood mononuclear cells (PBMCs), sampled at new diagnosis, from a patient treated with antithyroid drugs. CDR3 loop: CASISGWGMNTEAFF. CDR3 DNA: TGTGCCAGTATTTCCGGGTGGGGGATGAACACTGAAGCTTTCTTT.